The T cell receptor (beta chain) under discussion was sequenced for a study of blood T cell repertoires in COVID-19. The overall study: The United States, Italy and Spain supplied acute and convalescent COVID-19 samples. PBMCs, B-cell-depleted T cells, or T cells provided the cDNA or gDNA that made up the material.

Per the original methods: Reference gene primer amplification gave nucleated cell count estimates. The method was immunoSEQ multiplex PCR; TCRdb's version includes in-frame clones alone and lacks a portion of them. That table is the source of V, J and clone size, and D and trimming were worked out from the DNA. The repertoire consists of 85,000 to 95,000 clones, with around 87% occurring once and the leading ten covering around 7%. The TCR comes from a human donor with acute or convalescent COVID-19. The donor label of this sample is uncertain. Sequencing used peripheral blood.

The CDR3 reads CASSLKQRSSYNEQFF. The CDR3 DNA is TGTGCCAGCAGCTTGAAACAACGGAGCTCCTACAATGAGCAGTTCTTC. This chain uses TRBV5-6 with TRBJ2-1, with D unclear. The CDR3 is made up of 16 amino acids. Germline CDR1 reads SGHDT; CDR2 reads YYEEEE. V lost 1 base and J lost 0, with 11 bases in between.